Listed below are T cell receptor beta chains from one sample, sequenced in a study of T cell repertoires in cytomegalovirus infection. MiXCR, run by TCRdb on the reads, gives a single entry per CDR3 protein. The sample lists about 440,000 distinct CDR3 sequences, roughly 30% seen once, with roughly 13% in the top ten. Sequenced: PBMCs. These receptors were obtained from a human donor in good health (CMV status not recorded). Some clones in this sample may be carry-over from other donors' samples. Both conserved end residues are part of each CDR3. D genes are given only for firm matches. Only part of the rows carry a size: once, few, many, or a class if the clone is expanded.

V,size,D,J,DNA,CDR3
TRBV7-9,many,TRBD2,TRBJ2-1,TGTGCCAGCAGCTTAGTTCTAGCGGGGTACAATGAGCAGTTCTTC,CASSLVLAGYNEQFF
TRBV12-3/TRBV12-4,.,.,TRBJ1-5,TGTGCCAGCAGTTTATCAGTAATCAGGACCCAGCATTTT,CASSLSVIRTQHF
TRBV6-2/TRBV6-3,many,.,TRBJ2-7,TGTGCCAGCAGGGGTACCGGAGTTTACGAGCAGTACTTC,CASRGTGVYEQYF
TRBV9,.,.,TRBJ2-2,TGTGCCAGCAGCGGCGGACAGGAGCTGTTTTTT,CASSGGQELFF
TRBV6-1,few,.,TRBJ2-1,TGTGCCAGCAGGGACCCCCGGCCCTACAATGAGCAGTTCTTC,CASRDPRPYNEQFF
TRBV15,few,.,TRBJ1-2,TGTGCCACCAGCAGAGATTCCGGGAACTATGGCTACACCTTC,CATSRDSGNYGYTF
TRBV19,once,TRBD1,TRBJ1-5,TGTGCCAGTAGTATTCCGGGACAGGGTTTTAGCAATCAGCCCCAGCATTTT,CASSIPGQGFSNQPQHF
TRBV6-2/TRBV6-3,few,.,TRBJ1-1,TGTGCCAGCAGTTACGGGGGGGGGATTGAAGCTTTCTTT,CASSYGGGIEAFF
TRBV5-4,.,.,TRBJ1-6,TGTGCCAGCAGTACCGGGACGGAAATTTCACCCCTCCACTTT,CASSTGTEISPLHF
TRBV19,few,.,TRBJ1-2,TGTGCCAGTAGTATCGCGGCAGACTATGGCTACACCTTC,CASSIAADYGYTF
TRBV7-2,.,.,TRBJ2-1,TGTGCCAGCAGCTTAGAATTTGGACAGATCTCGCAGTTCTTC,CASSLEFGQISQFF
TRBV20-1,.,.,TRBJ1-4,TGCAGTGCTAGACCTTCCCTCAGCCGTTTTAATGAAAAACTGTTTTTT,CSARPSLSRFNEKLFF
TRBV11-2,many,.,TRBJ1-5,TGTGCCAGCAGCCCCGCGCGGAGCAATCAGCCCCAGCATTTT,CASSPARSNQPQHF
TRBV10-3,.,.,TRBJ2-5,TGTGCCATCAGTGAGCCCTCGGGGGTCCATGGGGAGACCCAGTACTTC,CAISEPSGVHGETQYF
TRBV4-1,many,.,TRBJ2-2,TGCGCCAGCAGCCAACTAGGACTCGGACAGTCGAACACCGGGGAGCTGTTTTTT,CASSQLGLGQSNTGELFF
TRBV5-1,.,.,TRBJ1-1,TGCGCCAGCAGCCCCAAAATCGGAGGGGTCACTGAAGCTTTCTTT,CASSPKIGGVTEAFF
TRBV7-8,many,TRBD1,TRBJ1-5,TGTGCCAGCGGAGGGGGCGGTGGTCAGCCCCAGCATTTT,CASGGGGGQPQHF
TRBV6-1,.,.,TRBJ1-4,TGTGCAAGCAGTGAAGTGGCGGGTGCAACTAATGAAAAAATGTTTTTT,CASSEVAGATNEKMFF
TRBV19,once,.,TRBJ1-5,TGTGACAGTAGTTATGGCAATCAGCCCCAGCATTTT,CDSSYGNQPQHF
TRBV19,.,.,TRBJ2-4,TGTGCCAGTAGTATAGCGGGCAGGGTACCTACTTTAGCCAAAAACATTCAGTACTTC,CASSIAGRVPTLAKNIQYF
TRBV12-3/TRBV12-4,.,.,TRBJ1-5,TGTGCCAGCAGCTTTTTTGACAATCAGCCCCAGCATTTT,CASSFFDNQPQHF
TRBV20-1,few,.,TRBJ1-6,TGCAGTGCTAGAGGCAGCCCCAGGGATAATTCACCCCTCCACTTT,CSARGSPRDNSPLHF
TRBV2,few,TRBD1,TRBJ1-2,TGTGCCAGCAGGGCCGACAGGGAGGATGGCTACACCTTC,CASRADREDGYTF
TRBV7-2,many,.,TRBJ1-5,TGTGCCAGCAGCTCAACCCATCAGCCCCAGCATTTT,CASSSTHQPQHF
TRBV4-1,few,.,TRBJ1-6,TGCGCCAGCAGCCAAGTAGGGGAAAGTGGCTCACCCCTCCACTTT,CASSQVGESGSPLHF
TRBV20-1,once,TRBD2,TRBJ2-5,TGCAGTGCTAGGGTACTAGCGGGGGGGCCTGAGACCCCGTGCTTC,CSARVLAGGPETPCF
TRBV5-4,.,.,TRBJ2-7,TGTGCCAGCAGCAACCTGGGACTCAGCTCCTACGAGCAGTACTTC,CASSNLGLSSYEQYF
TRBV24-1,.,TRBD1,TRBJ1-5,TGTGCCACCAGTGATTCGGACAGGGGCAATCAGCCCCAGCATTTT,CATSDSDRGNQPQHF
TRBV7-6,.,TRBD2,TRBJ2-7,TGTGCCAGCAGCATAGCGGGGAACTACGAGCAGTACTTC,CASSIAGNYEQYF
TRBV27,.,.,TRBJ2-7,TGTGCCACATCACCATTCTCAAGCTCCTACGAGCAGTACTTC,CATSPFSSSYEQYF
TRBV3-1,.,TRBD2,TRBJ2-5,TGTGCCAGCAGCCGAGTAAGCGGGGGGGAGACCCAGTACTTC,CASSRVSGGETQYF
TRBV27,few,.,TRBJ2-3,TGTGCCAGCAGTCGACCGGACCTGGGGCCAGATACGCAGTATTTT,CASSRPDLGPDTQYF
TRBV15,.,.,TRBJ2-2,TGTGCCACCAGCAGAGAGACCGGGGAGCTGTTTTTT,CATSRETGELFF
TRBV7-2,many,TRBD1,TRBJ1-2,TGTGCCAGCAGTCGACAGGGGACACTCGGCTACACCTTC,CASSRQGTLGYTF
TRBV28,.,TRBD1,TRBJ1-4,TGTGCCAGCAGTTTAACCGGGACAGGGGAGGAAAAACTGTTTTTT,CASSLTGTGEEKLFF
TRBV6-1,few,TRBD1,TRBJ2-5,TGTGCCAGCAGTGAAGCAAAGGGGGCGAGGAGAGAGACCCAGTACTTC,CASSEAKGARRETQYF
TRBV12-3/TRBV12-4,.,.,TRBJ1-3,TGTGCCAGCACCCTCGCGGGGCCTGTTGGAAACACCATATATTTT,CASTLAGPVGNTIYF
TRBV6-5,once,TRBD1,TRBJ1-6,TGTGCGAGCAGTTACCCTCTCGGACAGGGTTTTTCACCCCTCCACTTT,CASSYPLGQGFSPLHF
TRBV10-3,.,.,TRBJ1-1,TGTGCCATCAGTGATCCCGGACAGCCGAACACTGAAGCTTTCTTT,CAISDPGQPNTEAFF
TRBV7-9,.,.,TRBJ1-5,TGTGCCAGCAGCCTGGGCGGAATTTTGGAGCCCCAGCATTTT,CASSLGGILEPQHF
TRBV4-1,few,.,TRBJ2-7,TGCGCCAGCAGCCAAGAGGTTAGCCTTGGTTACGAGCAGTACTTC,CASSQEVSLGYEQYF
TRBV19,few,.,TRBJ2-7,TGTGCCAGTAGTACCCCGATGGGCCCCGCGGGCGAGCAGTACTTC,CASSTPMGPAGEQYF
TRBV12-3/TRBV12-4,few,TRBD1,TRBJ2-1,TGTGCCAGCAGCTCAAGGACAGGGTCCTACAATGAGCAGTTCTTC,CASSSRTGSYNEQFF
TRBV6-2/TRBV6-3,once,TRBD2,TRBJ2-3,TGTGCCAGCAGCCGACTAGCGGGGGGGCCCAGGGGCACAGATACGCAGTATTTT,CASSRLAGGPRGTDTQYF
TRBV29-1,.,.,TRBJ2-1,TGCAGCGTCCTTGCGGGGAGTTCCTACAATGAGCAGTTCTTC,CSVLAGSSYNEQFF
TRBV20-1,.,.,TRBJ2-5,TGCAGTGCTCCCTCCCGGTCAGAAGAGACCCAGTACTTC,CSAPSRSEETQYF
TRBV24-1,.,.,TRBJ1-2,TGTGCCACCAGTTTGAAAAACTATGGCTACACCTTC,CATSLKNYGYTF
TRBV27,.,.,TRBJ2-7,TGTGCCAGCAGTTTTTCGGGGAGCTCCTACGAGCAGTACTTC,CASSFSGSSYEQYF
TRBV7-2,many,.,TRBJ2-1,TGTGCCAGCAGCTTAACTAGACAGTACAATGAGCAGTTCTTC,CASSLTRQYNEQFF